The clone carrying this T cell receptor (beta chain) was picked up one time. The target antigen is unknown. The data stem from a study of cytomegalovirus exposure and HLA in healthy donors. V shed 5 bases and J shed 2 bases, with 13 bases lying between them. The germline V gene encodes CDR1 SEHNR and CDR2 FQNEAQ (reference sequence). This CDR3 is built from 14 residues. Findings of the study overall: There were under 200 TCR beta chains listed as cytomegalovirus-associated. HLA alleles showed associations with some 15,000 TCR beta sequences in a later analysis, at a 0.05 false discovery rate.

Primers for the PCR totalled 60 Vbeta and 13 Jbeta. Data came from immunoSEQ multiplex PCR; TCRdb stores just in-frame clones and leaves some out. Of 110,000 or so clones listed, approximately 82% were seen once; the top ten hold roughly 8.2%. Input material: PBMCs. The source of this sequence is a middle-aged man in good health and CMV-seropositive. The chain combines TRBV7-9 with TRBJ2-7; possible D gene TRBD1, 5 bases. The CDR3 bases are TGTGCCAGCAGCACCCAAGACAGCACCTACGAGCAGTACTTC. Encoded protein: CASSTQDSTYEQYF.